A single T cell receptor beta chain is shown here with its context. The antigen remains unidentified. CDR1 and CDR2 from the germline V gene are SGDLS and YYNGEE. This CDR3 contains 18 residues. The ends lost 4 bases at V and 8 bases at J; junction bases unmatched: 20. The sample belongs to a study of cytomegalovirus exposure and HLA in healthy donors. Study-level findings and limits: V- and J-gene trimming in TCR beta was tied to a missense DCLRE1C variant by an analysis performed later. The authors confirmed in vitro that a few CMV-associated chains were specific for CMV antigens. Reports state that TCR beta sequences accurately predicted most subjects' HLA-A and HLA-B alleles.

The PCR ran on 60 Vbeta and 13 Jbeta primers. Per the authors' pipeline: Around 11 million shared chains were among the roughly 78 million unique TCR beta chains that a later analysis counted. The repertoire was sequenced with immunoSEQ multiplex PCR; TCRdb's copy has only in-frame clones and lacks some. V, J and clone size reflect that table, while D and trimming were determined from the DNA. The table shows 130,000 to 150,000 clones, with about three quarters occurring only once. The specimen was PBMCs. This clonotype originated in a man aged 35-49 years in good health and CMV-seropositive. The genes are TRBV9 and TRBJ2-3, with 9 bases fitting TRBD2. The CDR3: CASSPGSRGGRAEGTQYF. The CDR3 DNA is TGTGCCAGCAGCCCAGGGAGTCGCGGCGGGAGGGCCGAGGGTACGCAGTATTTT.